The sequence of this TCR beta chain was determined in a study of T cells in Graves' hyperthyroidism and ophthalmopathy. Study-wide points: Most clonotypes expanded in thyroid above 0.001 were likewise present in blood.

In this sample, this clonotype turned up many times. Its cognate antigen is unknown. Authors of the study amplified TCR beta CDR3 regions from RNA transcripts. When the TCR CDR3 underwent first-round RT-PCR, the HTBI primer set was used. TCRdb recomputed calls from the multiplex PCR reads with MiXCR, one row per CDR3 protein. Of fewer than 300,000 distinct CDR3 sequences listed, 25% to 30% are singletons. V lost 1 base, J lost 10 bases, and 12 bases stayed unmatched. The germline V gene has CDR1 LGHDT and CDR2 YNNKEL (reference sequence). The CDR3 spans 17 residues. The sample consisted of blood. The sequence was collected from a middle-aged man with Graves' hyperthyroidism that later progressed to Graves' ophthalmopathy. The chain is built from TRBV3-1 and TRBJ1-6; 8 nucleotides align to TRBD1. The CDR3 loop reads CASSQGSHGQGGSPLHF. CDR3 bases: TGTGCCAGCAGCCAAGGATCTCACGGACAGGGAGGATCACCCCTCCACTTT.